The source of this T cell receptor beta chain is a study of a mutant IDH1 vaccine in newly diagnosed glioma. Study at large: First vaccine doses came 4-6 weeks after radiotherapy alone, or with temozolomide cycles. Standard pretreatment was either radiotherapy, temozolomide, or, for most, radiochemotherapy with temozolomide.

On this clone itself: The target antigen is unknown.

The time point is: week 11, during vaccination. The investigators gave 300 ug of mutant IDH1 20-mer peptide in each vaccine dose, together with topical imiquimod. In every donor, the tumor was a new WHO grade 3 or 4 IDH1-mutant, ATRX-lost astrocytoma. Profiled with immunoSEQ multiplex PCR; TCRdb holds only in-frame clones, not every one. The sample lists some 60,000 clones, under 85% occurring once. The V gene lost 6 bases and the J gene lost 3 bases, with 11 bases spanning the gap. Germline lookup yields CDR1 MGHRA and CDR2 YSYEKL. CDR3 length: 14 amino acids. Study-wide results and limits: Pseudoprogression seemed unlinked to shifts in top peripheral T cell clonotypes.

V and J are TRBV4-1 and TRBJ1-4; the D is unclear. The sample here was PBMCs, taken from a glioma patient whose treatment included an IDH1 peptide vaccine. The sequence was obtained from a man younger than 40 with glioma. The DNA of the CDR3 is TGCGCCAGCAGACCGAGAACTTCTAATGAAAAACTGTTTTTT. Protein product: CASRPRTSNEKLFF.